The 10 T cell receptor beta chains presented below share a single source sample, sequenced in a study of shared clonotypes between healthy human individuals. Repertoires were generated with immunoSEQ multiplex PCR, while TCRdb's copy carries only in-frame clones and drops some. The sample includes millions of clones, around 94% seen only once; the top ten take roughly 0.15%. The sample comprised naive CD4+ T cells sorted from blood. Subset noted: CD45RA+ positively selected. These receptors were collected from a man aged 18-30 years in good health.

The chain employs TRBV29-1 and TRBJ2-3; D not resolved. V lost 6 bases, J lost 2 bases, and 6 bases lay in between. The CDR3 runs to 11 residues. Germline values: CDR1 SQVTM, CDR2 ANQGSEA. Here the CDR3 DNA reads TGCAGCGTGGGCGTCACAGATACGCAGTATTTT. Protein: CSVGVTDTQYF.

As regards this clone: The sample carries other DNA sequences with the same CDR3. The chain recombines TRBV10-3 with TRBJ1-4; no definite D call. Germline lookup yields CDR1 ENHRY and CDR2 SYGVKD. The CDR3 runs 14 residues. The germline V and J ends were trimmed by 0 bases and 4 bases, with 6 bases remaining between them. This CDR3 is CAISESLGNEKLFF. Written as DNA, the CDR3 is TGTGCCATCAGTGAGTCTTTAGGTAATGAAAAACTGTTTTTT.

The chain combines TRBV19 with TRBJ2-6; D gene ambiguous. This CDR3 is built from 17 residues. V lost 5 bases and J lost 0, with 14 bases in between. CDR1 LNHDA and CDR2 SQIVND come from the germline V gene (reference sequence). CDR3 coding DNA: TGTGCCAGTAGTGGTAGCCCTTTTTCCTCTGGGGCCAACGTCCTGACTTTC. The encoded protein is CASSGSPFSSGANVLTF.

This clone was detected only a few times. This sample includes further DNA sequences coding for the same CDR3. V and J are TRBV7-2 and TRBJ2-7; TRBD1 matches at 10 bases. The germline gives CDR1 SGHTA, CDR2 FQGNSA. The CDR3 totals 14 residues. Trimming removed 5 bases from V and 2 bases from J; junction bases left unmatched: 3. CDR3: CASSPGQGTYEQYF. DNA of the CDR3: TGTGCCAGCAGCCCGGGACAGGGGACCTACGAGCAGTACTTC.

Concerning this clone itself: The same CDR3 also results from other DNA sequences found in this sample. V and J are TRBV5-1 and TRBJ2-7; D gene ambiguous. CDR3 length equals 12 residues. Trimming pared 3 bases from V and 5 bases from J, leaving 9 bases between. CDR1 and CDR2 (germline): SGHRS, YFSETQ. As DNA, the CDR3 is TGCGCCAGCAGCTCCCCTGGGAACGAGCAGTACTTC. Encoded protein: CASSSPGNEQYF.

The chain is built from TRBV7-2 and TRBJ1-4, with 7 bases aligning to TRBD1. V shed 8 bases and J 11 bases; nucleotides not matched to a gene: 11. Per the germline V gene, CDR1 is SGHTA and CDR2 is FQGNSA. This CDR3 has 13 amino acids. CDR3 loop: CASGTGVPEKLFF. The CDR3 bases are TGTGCCAGCGGAACAGGGGTCCCTGAGAAACTGTTTTTT.

The chain couples TRBV5-8 to TRBJ2-4; 9 nucleotides line up with TRBD1. The CDR3 is 14 amino acids. CDR1 SGHTS and CDR2 YDEGEE come from the germline V gene. The V segment lost 3 bases and the J segment 5 bases; nucleotides outside the gene matches: 3. CDR3 nucleotides: TGTGCCAGCAGCTCGGACAGGGGCCAAAACATTCAGTACTTC. Protein sequence: CASSSDRGQNIQYF. The complete variable domain, with remaining parts taken from reference TRBV5-8 and TRBJ2-4, reads EAGVTQSPTHLIKTRGQQATLRCSPISGHTSVYWYQQALGLGLQFLLWYDEGEERNRGNFPPRFSGRQFPNYSSELNVNALELEDSALYLCASSSDRGQNIQYFGAGTRLSVL.

The chain uses TRBV20-1 and TRBJ2-5; the D is unclear. The V gene lost 3 bases and the J gene lost 5 bases, with 7 bases spanning the gap. Germline CDR1 is DFQATT and CDR2 is SNEGSKA (reference sequence). This CDR3 is built from 11 residues. DNA for the CDR3: TGCAGTGCTAGGTCGTCTGAGACCCAGTACTTC. It translates to CSARSSETQYF.

This clone has a single count. The gene calls are TRBV28 and TRBJ1-1, with D unclear. This CDR3 is 11 amino acids long. Germline V lookup: CDR1 MDHEN, CDR2 SYDVKM. The germline V and J ends were trimmed by 4 bases and 3 bases, with 3 bases remaining between them. For the CDR3, the DNA is TGTGCCAGCAGTTATGACACTGAAGCTTTCTTT. Protein: CASSYDTEAFF.

The gene calls are TRBV10-3 and TRBJ2-7; tentatively, D is TRBD2 (5 bases). Germline V gives CDR1 ENHRY, CDR2 SYGVKD. This CDR3 comprises 11 residues. With 8 bases removed from V and 0 bases from J, the gap between germline ends came to 5 bases. The CDR3 loop is CAIGLSYEQYF. In nucleotides, the CDR3 is TGTGCCATCGGACTCTCCTACGAGCAGTACTTC.